The TCR beta chain described here comes from a study of technical replicates of blood from a handful of donors. Losses at the gene ends were 4 bases for V and 7 bases for J; bases not matched to a gene: 13. This CDR3 comprises 16 residues. The germline V gene has CDR1 SGHRS and CDR2 YFSETQ. TCRdb's copy holds only in-frame clones and misses some; the assay was immunoSEQ multiplex PCR. The sample has about 81,000 clones; roughly four fifths are singletons. Sequencing was performed on PBMCs. The chain carries TRBV5-1 and TRBJ2-1; 8 bases agree with TRBD2. The sequence was collected from a human donor in good health. Some clones in this sample may be carry-over from other donors' samples. CDR3 in amino acids: CASSDAPGRGANEQFF. The CDR3 DNA reads as TGCGCCAGCAGCGACGCCCCGGGGCGGGGGGCTAATGAGCAGTTCTTC. Looking up the rest from reference TRBV5-1 and TRBJ2-1 gives the full variable domain: KAGVTQTPRYLIKTRGQQVTLSCSPISGHRSVSWYQQTPGQGLQFLFEYFSETQRNKGNFPGRFSGRQFSNSRSEMNVSTLELGDSALYLCASSDAPGRGANEQFFGPGTRLTVL.